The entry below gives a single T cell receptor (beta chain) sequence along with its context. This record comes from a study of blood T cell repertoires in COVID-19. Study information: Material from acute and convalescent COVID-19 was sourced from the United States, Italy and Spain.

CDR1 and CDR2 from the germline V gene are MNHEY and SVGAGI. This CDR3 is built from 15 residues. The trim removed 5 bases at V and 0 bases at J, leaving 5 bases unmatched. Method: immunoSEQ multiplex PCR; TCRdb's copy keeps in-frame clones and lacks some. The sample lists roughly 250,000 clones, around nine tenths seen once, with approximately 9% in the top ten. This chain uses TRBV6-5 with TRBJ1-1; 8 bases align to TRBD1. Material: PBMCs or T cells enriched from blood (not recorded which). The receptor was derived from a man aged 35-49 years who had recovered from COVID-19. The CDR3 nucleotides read TGTGCCAGCAGTCCACAGACAGGGGTGAACACTGAAGCTTTCTTT. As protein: CASSPQTGVNTEAFF.